Presented here are 17 T cell receptor beta chains from one specimen sequenced in a study of OX40 agonist ivuxolimab in advanced cancers. Assay used: immunoSEQ multiplex PCR; TCRdb lists only in-frame clones, some missing. This sample has roughly 50,000 clones; about 82% occur once, and the top ten carry approximately 1%. Material: CD4+ or CD8+ T cells sorted from blood, obtained in a trial of the OX40 agonist ivuxolimab. These receptors were obtained from an adult with an advanced solid tumor such as melanoma, head and neck, liver or kidney cancer.

The chain uses TRBV18 and TRBJ2-2; D gene uncertain. Trimming took off 3 bases at V and 5 bases at J, with 7 bases between the two ends. Per the germline V gene, CDR1 is KGHSH and CDR2 is LQKENI. The CDR3 contains 13 residues. The CDR3 sequence: CASSPRRTGELFF. The CDR3, as DNA: TGTGCCAGCTCACCCAGGCGTACCGGGGAGCTGTTTTTT.

The J gene is TRBJ1-6, the V gene TRBV6-5, with D unclear. Germline CDR1 reads MNHEY; CDR2 reads SVGAGI. Trimming cost V 8 bases and J 7 bases, with 15 bases left between them. The CDR3 runs 14 residues. The CDR3 DNA is TGTGCCAGCTGGAAAAGGAGCGAGAATTCACCCCTCCACTTT. It encodes CASWKRSENSPLHF.

The V gene is TRBV18, the J gene TRBJ1-2, with no clear D. The germline CDR1 and CDR2 sequences are KGHSH and LQKENI. The CDR3 is 12 amino acids. Trimming cost V 3 bases and J 7 bases, with 9 bases left between them. CDR3: CASSPGQPGYTF. DNA of the CDR3: TGTGCCAGCTCACCGGGCCAGCCTGGCTACACCTTC.

CDR3 residues: CASSHGQETYEQYF. For the CDR3, the DNA is TGTGCCAGCAGCCACGGACAGGAAACCTACGAGCAGTACTTC. V usage is TRBV5-5 and J usage is TRBJ2-7; TRBD1 matches at 7 bases. The germline V gene encodes CDR1 SGHKS and CDR2 YYEKEE (reference sequence). This CDR3 spans 14 amino acids. With V trimmed by 4 bases and J by 2 bases, 6 bases remained unmatched.

The chain employs TRBV9 and TRBJ1-2; TRBD1 matches at 8 bases. This CDR3 has 18 residues. The V gene end was trimmed by 0 bases and the J gene end by 2 bases; junction bases not matched to a gene: 12. Germline V gene data show CDR1 as SGDLS and CDR2 as YYNGEE. This CDR3 reads CASSVGQGAFSPNYGYTF. In DNA, the CDR3 is TGTGCCAGCAGCGTAGGTCAGGGGGCTTTCTCCCCGAACTATGGCTACACCTTC.

The chain links TRBV9 to TRBJ1-6, with 7 bases identical to TRBD1. The CDR3 is 15 amino acids. Germline lookup yields CDR1 SGDLS and CDR2 YYNGEE. J was trimmed by 3 bases and V by 2 bases; bases with no gene match: 2. CDR3 nucleotide sequence: TGTGCCAGCAGCGTGACAGGGAGCTATAATTCACCCCTCCACTTT. Protein sequence: CASSVTGSYNSPLHF.

J is TRBJ1-1 and V is TRBV7-2; no clear D. Germline V gene data show CDR1 as SGHTA and CDR2 as FQGNSA. The CDR3 is made up of 13 amino acids. The V end was cut by 6 bases, the J end by 0 bases, with 8 bases between. The CDR3 reads CASRRGMNTEAFF. Here the CDR3 DNA reads TGTGCCAGCAGACGAGGGATGAACACTGAAGCTTTCTTT. The full variable domain, in which reference TRBV7-2 and TRBJ1-1 provide the parts outside the CDR3, is GAGVSQSPSNKVTEKGKDVELRCDPISGHTALYWYRQSLGQGLEFLIYFQGNSAPDKSGLPSDRFSAERTGGSVSTLTIQRTQQEDSAVYLCASRRGMNTEAFFGQGTRLTVV.

The rearrangement uses TRBV18 and TRBJ1-5; D ambiguous. Germline V lookup: CDR1 KGHSH, CDR2 LQKENI. The CDR3 runs to 13 residues. V was shortened by 2 bases and J by 6 bases, with 8 bases between the two germline ends. In DNA, the CDR3 is TGTGCCAGCTCACCAGGGGAGGGTCAGCCCCAGCATTTT. Translating gives CASSPGEGQPQHF.

The J gene is TRBJ2-3, the V gene TRBV6-1, with TRBD2 identical over 10 bases. The CDR3 is 14 amino acids. The V gene's germline CDR1 is MNHNS and CDR2 SASEGT. The J segment lost 4 bases and the V segment lost 5 bases, leaving 3 bases of the junction unmatched. The CDR3 region has the DNA TGTGCCAGCAGTAAGGGACTAGCGCCAGATACGCAGTATTTT. Translated: CASSKGLAPDTQYF.

A note on this clone: At the DNA level, this CDR3 is encoded by other sequences in the same sample as well. The chain combines TRBV7-2 with TRBJ2-5; D call uncertain. Germline V gene sequence: CDR1 SGHTA, CDR2 FQGNSA. V was pared by 2 bases and J by 1 base, with 5 bases between. The CDR3 is made up of 13 amino acids. The CDR3 loop is CASSLTPQETQYF. CDR3 in DNA: TGTGCCAGCAGCTTAACTCCCCAAGAGACCCAGTACTTC.

The chain combines TRBV6-5 with TRBJ1-3, with 7 nucleotides matching TRBD1. Germline V gives CDR1 MNHEY, CDR2 SVGAGI. Germline trimming cut 6 bases from V and 1 base from J; bases unmatched to any gene: 3. The CDR3 contains 14 residues. CDR3 amino acids: CASRRTGSGNTIYF. The CDR3 nucleotides read TGTGCCAGCAGGCGGACAGGATCTGGAAACACCATATATTTT.

As to this clone: The same CDR3 can be traced to other DNA sequences in this sample. The CDR3 DNA sequence: TGCGCCAGCAGCCCGGGACACGCCGAGCAGTACTTC. It specifies CASSPGHAEQYF. The chain links TRBV5-1 to TRBJ2-7; TRBD1 might be the D (6 bases). CDR1 is SGHRS and CDR2 is YFSETQ in the germline V gene. The length of the CDR3 is 12 residues. Trimming took 4 bases from V and 6 from J, leaving 11 bases between them.

This sequence joins TRBV7-2 and TRBJ1-3; D gene ambiguous. Germline CDR1 SGHTA, CDR2 FQGNSA. The ends were cut back, 4 bases at V and 0 bases at J, with 7 bases in the middle. The CDR3 sequence is 14 residues long. DNA of the CDR3: TGTGCCAGCAGCTCTGGGATCTCTGGAAACACCATATATTTT. It specifies CASSSGISGNTIYF.

V gene TRBV5-1 combines with J gene TRBJ2-2; TRBD2 aligns across 7 bases. Germline V gives CDR1 SGHRS, CDR2 YFSETQ. The trim removed 2 bases at V and 1 base at J, leaving 5 bases unmatched. The CDR3 has 16 residues. Here the CDR3 reads CASSFKAGMNTGELFF. The CDR3 DNA reads TGCGCCAGCAGCTTCAAAGCGGGGATGAACACCGGGGAGCTGTTTTTT.

The rearrangement links TRBV5-1 to TRBJ1-6; D ambiguous. From germline, CDR1 is SGHRS and CDR2 YFSETQ. V lost 3 bases and J 5 bases, leaving 6 bases between the germline ends. The CDR3 consists of 13 residues. The CDR3: CASSSGDNSPLHF. The CDR3 DNA reads as TGCGCCAGCAGCTCAGGAGATAATTCACCCCTCCACTTT.

This sequence joins TRBV4-1 and TRBJ2-5; D possibly matches TRBD1 or TRBD2 (6 bases each). The germline gives CDR1 MGHRA, CDR2 YSYEKL. The CDR3 runs to 14 residues. V was trimmed by 3 bases and J by 2 bases, leaving 10 bases between them. The CDR3 here is CASSQGGQQETQYF. The DNA for the CDR3 is TGCGCCAGCAGCCAGGGGGGACAACAAGAGACCCAGTACTTC.

The chain recombines TRBV2 with TRBJ1-1, with D possibly matching TRBD1 (6 bases). The CDR3 has 15 amino acids. V lost 4 bases and J lost 4, with 16 bases in between. CDR1 is SNHLY and CDR2 is FYNNEI in the germline V gene. CDR3 DNA sequence: TGTGCCAGCAGTGTCTTGGGACACGGGAGCACTGAAGCTTTCTTT. Translated, it gives CASSVLGHGSTEAFF.